This T cell receptor (beta chain) was sequenced in a study of T cell responses to AZD1222 COVID-19 vaccine. Some clones are missing from TCRdb's copy, which holds only in-frame ones; the method was immunoSEQ multiplex PCR. Seen here are 170,000 or so clones, about nine tenths observed once, and the top ten hold about 1.4%. Germline values: CDR1 KGHSH, CDR2 LQKENI. This CDR3 contains 16 residues. With 1 base removed from V and 7 bases from J, the gap between germline ends came to 19 bases. The chain carries TRBV18 and TRBJ1-2, with D perhaps TRBD1 (6 bases). The material was peripheral blood, obtained on day 0 of AZD1222 vaccination. This clonotype was sampled from an adult in good health. In nucleotides, the CDR3 is TGTGCCAGCTCACCACAATTATCAGGGGTTCTCTCTGGCTACACCTTC. Residues: CASSPQLSGVLSGYTF.